There are many counts of the clone carrying this T cell receptor beta chain. Its antigen is currently unknown. Amplification of TCR alpha and beta CDR3 regions from RNA used iRepertoire nested multiplex PCR. TCRdb called the multiplex PCR reads again in MiXCR, with one record for every CDR3 protein. Of over 100,000 distinct CDR3 sequences in the sample, 25% to 30% were seen once. These data are taken from a study of glioma-infiltrating T cells. Overall study findings and caveats: Tissue-blood divergence was below expectation in non-neoplastic patients, above in gliomas.

This sequence was found in a human donor with low-grade glioma or glioblastoma, undergoing nonglioma brain surgery, or in good health (not recorded which). Sequenced input: glioma tissue, nonneoplastic brain tissue, or PBMCs (not recorded which).

CDR3 sequence (DNA): TGCAGTGCTAGAGTGAGGGGCACTGAAGCTTTCTTT. Protein: CSARVRGTEAFF. The V gene is TRBV20-1, the J gene TRBJ1-1; D is possibly TRBD1 (5 bases). CDR1 is DFQATT and CDR2 is SNEGSKA in the germline V gene (reference sequence). The CDR3 sequence is 12 residues long. V gave up 1 base and J gave up 4 bases, with 7 bases separating them.